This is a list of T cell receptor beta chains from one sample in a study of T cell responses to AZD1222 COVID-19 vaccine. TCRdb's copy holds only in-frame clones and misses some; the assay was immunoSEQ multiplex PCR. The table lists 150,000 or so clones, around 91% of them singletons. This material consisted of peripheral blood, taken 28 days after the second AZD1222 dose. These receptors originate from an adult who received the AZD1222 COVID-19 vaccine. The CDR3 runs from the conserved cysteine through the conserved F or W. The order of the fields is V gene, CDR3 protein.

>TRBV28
CASRGRLASSYEQYF
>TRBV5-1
CASSFGEDRGSNQPQHF
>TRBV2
CASRAGLGRTQYF
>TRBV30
CAWSVTGGTGQYF
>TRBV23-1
CASSPRLAGSDTQYF
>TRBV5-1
CASSLDGTGFGNTIYF
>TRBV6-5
CASSYSTPSSYNEQFF
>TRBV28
CVSSLHTGGRSSYEQYF
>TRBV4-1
CASSLGTGGPETQYF
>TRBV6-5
CASSYSRGSYEQYF
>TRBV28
CASSLPDRAQPQHF
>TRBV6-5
CASSRAGARGNEQFF
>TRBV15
CATSRDQGTDTQYF
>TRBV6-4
CASSEQGDYGYTF
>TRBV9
CASSVAGGVFTEAFF
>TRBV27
CASSPGLRSWNSPLHF
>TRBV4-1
CASSPFGQAVYGYTF
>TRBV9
CASSVAGQNTEAFF
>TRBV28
CASSPPTGGPSGANVLTF
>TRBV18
CASSPSRQGERAFF